A selection of T cell receptor beta chains follows, all from one sample in a study of CXCR3-negative and CXCR3-positive naive CD8 T cells. TCRdb reanalyzed the 5' RACE reads and collapses them to one entry per CDR3 protein, without DNA. The listing contains about 150,000 distinct CDR3 sequences. Sequenced: naive CXCR3+ CD8+ T cells from blood. These receptors all come from a human donor in good health. Some clones in this sample may be carry-over from other donors' samples. Both conserved end residues are part of each CDR3.

v_gene,j_gene,CDR3aa
TRBV5-5,TRBJ2-7,CASRGTGVTYEQYF
TRBV5-1,TRBJ2-1,CASTLTMGAPTGINNEQFF
TRBV7-3,TRBJ2-1,CASSLILAGYNEQFF
TRBV27,TRBJ2-5,CASRDTSGKIQETQYF
TRBV19,TRBJ2-1,CASSIEWGNEQFF
TRBV7-8,TRBJ2-5,CASSSKVQRETQYF
TRBV4-1,TRBJ1-1,CASSQAQPNTEAFF
TRBV29-1,TRBJ2-1,CSVEGGSGLDEQFF
TRBV5-5,TRBJ2-1,CASSFSVVDFLRNEQFF
TRBV19,TRBJ2-1,CASSILGDAYNEQFF
TRBV10-3,TRBJ2-7,CAISEASGRAYEQYF
TRBV20-1,TRBJ2-1,CSARDSGSPEPSEQFF
TRBV7-8,TRBJ2-7,CASSFLSRGADEQYF
TRBV14,TRBJ1-1,CASSQDLGDLGVDEAFF
TRBV30,TRBJ2-2,CASRPVLAGNTGELFF
TRBV5-1,TRBJ2-2,CASSLAQITGELFF
TRBV7-8,TRBJ2-7,CASLLGTGGLNEQYF
TRBV19,TRBJ1-2,CASSEETNYGYTF
TRBV20-1,TRBJ2-7,CSARDLERGYEQYF
TRBV20-1,TRBJ1-2,CSAFDREEGYDYGYTF
TRBV29-1,TRBJ2-7,CSAAGDSYEQYF
TRBV6-2/TRBV6-3,TRBJ2-7,CASSYSYGAYEQYF
TRBV14,TRBJ1-1,CASSQDMRDTEAFF
TRBV29-1,TRBJ2-1,CSVGDRAYNEQFF
TRBV7-9,TRBJ2-5,CASSLNSVGGTAETQYF
TRBV12-3/TRBV12-4,TRBJ1-6,CASSLAGTADSPLHF
TRBV7-9,TRBJ1-1,CASSPRGGDLNTEAFF
TRBV7-9,TRBJ2-6,CASSLVVSGANVLTF
TRBV4-3,TRBJ2-1,CASSQDWGSGGLQFF
TRBV27,TRBJ2-1,CASSLTSGRSLLSDEQFF
TRBV5-4,TRBJ2-3,CASSLARVTADTQYF
TRBV29-1,TRBJ1-1,CSVLGLNTEAFF
TRBV30,TRBJ2-5,CAWRSRDNQETQYF
TRBV20-1,TRBJ2-3,CSASGSRNTQYF
TRBV9,TRBJ1-2,CASSVDPVGPLLYTF
TRBV12-3/TRBV12-4,TRBJ2-7,CASSFYRANYEQYF
TRBV3-1,TRBJ2-7,CASSQDGGSGRHSEQYF
TRBV12-3/TRBV12-4,TRBJ1-5,CASSFGQINQPQHF
TRBV7-9,TRBJ2-7,CASSSGQVLYEQYF
TRBV28,TRBJ2-1,CASSLGTNAYNEQFF
TRBV7-3,TRBJ2-7,CASSPDRGYEQYF
TRBV9,TRBJ2-7,CASSPYGQGDYEQYF
TRBV7-6,TRBJ2-2,CASSLLASGELFF
TRBV12-3/TRBV12-4,TRBJ2-7,CASSPIDNYEQYF
TRBV19,TRBJ1-5,CASSLRDGYQPQHF
TRBV28,TRBJ1-4,CASSSGTGLWEEKLFF
TRBV6-6,TRBJ2-1,CASSRTSGAINEQFF
TRBV5-1,TRBJ1-2,CASSLDMDGYTF
TRBV18,TRBJ2-1,CASSYNGGSSYNEQFF
TRBV4-2,TRBJ1-4,CASSQEYGTTNEKLFF
TRBV25-1,TRBJ2-2,CASSELGPNTGELFF
TRBV15,TRBJ2-5,CATSVKTGIYQETQYF
TRBV10-3,TRBJ2-7,CAISDSGRSYEQYF
TRBV15,TRBJ1-2,CATSRSVQGYGYTF
TRBV7-2,TRBJ2-3,CASSLVPSGAGTDTQYF
TRBV5-1,TRBJ1-1,CASSFPNPTGTSTEAFF
TRBV5-4,TRBJ2-2,CASSLGGWTGVDGELFF
TRBV2,TRBJ2-1,CASSRASGNNEQFF
TRBV4-2,TRBJ2-1,CASSPGAGGNEQFF